The 6 T cell receptor beta chains below were found in one sample sequenced in a study of T cells in Graves' hyperthyroidism and ophthalmopathy. RNA transcripts yielded amplified TCR beta CDR3 regions. During a first-round RT-PCR of the TCR CDR3, the HTBI primer set was used. TCRdb reprocessed the multiplex PCR reads via MiXCR and lists one record per CDR3 protein. The table lists almost 600,000 distinct CDR3 sequences, around 42% of them singletons. The sample consisted of peripheral blood or thyroid tissue (not recorded which). Source of these receptors: a woman between 18 and 30 years old with Graves' hyperthyroidism.

On this clonotype itself: It is likely a read error, because the conserved phenylalanine at the end of the CDR3 is missing. No DNA is shown, since the ends of the CDR3 on it are uncertain; the CDR3 is the one TCRdb lists. The J gene is TRBJ2-5, the V gene TRBV2; the table's D call, TRBD1, has no DNA check behind it. CDR1 SNHLY and CDR2 FYNNEI come from the germline V gene. The CDR3 contains 10 residues when both ends are counted. CDR3 protein: CASSDQDTYY.

Of note for this clonotype: This may stem from a read error, because a much larger clone lies one nucleotide away. The V gene is TRBV7-9, the J gene TRBJ1-1; D is unclear. The CDR3 is 16 residues long. Looked up from germline, CDR1 is SEHNR and CDR2 is FQNEAQ (reference sequence). The CDR3 DNA is TGCGCCAGCAGCCAAGAATGGACGGAGCAACCCACTGAAGCTTCCTTT. This sequence encodes CASSQEWTEQPTEASF.

The rearrangement joins TRBV20-1 to TRBJ1-4; the D is unclear. CDR3 size: 16 residues. Looked up from germline, CDR1 is DFQATT and CDR2 is SNEGSKA (reference sequence). V lost 6 bases and J lost 0, with 17 bases in between. As DNA, the CDR3 is TGCAGTGCACCGACTAGCGGGAAGTCAACTAATGAAAAACTGTTTTTT. Translation: CSAPTSGKSTNEKLFF.

This chain links TRBV10-2 with TRBJ2-7, with 7 positions matching TRBD1. CDR1 and CDR2 (germline): WSHSY, SAAADI. J gave up 3 bases and V 3 bases, and 5 bases lay outside the gene matches. The CDR3 is made up of 14 amino acids. The CDR3 sequence: CASSEGQAIYEQYF. DNA for the CDR3: TGCGCCAGCAGTGAAGGACAGGCGATCTACGAGCAGTACTTC.

This clonotype was detected only a few times. This chain joins TRBV6-1 and TRBJ2-7, with D tentatively TRBD1 (6 bases). Germline loops: CDR1 MNHNS, CDR2 SASEGT. The CDR3 loop spans 13 amino acids. Trimming removed 6 bases from V and 3 bases from J, with 12 bases in between. CDR3 bases: TGTGCCAGCAGGGGGGCAAGAATCTACGAGCAGTACTTC. This codes for CASRGARIYEQYF.

This clonotype was recorded many times. This chain joins TRBV5-1 and TRBJ1-2, with D unclear. Germline CDR1 reads SGHRS; CDR2 reads YFSETQ. V was cut by 0 bases and J by 1 base, with 10 bases left in between. The CDR3 has 15 amino acids. CDR3 amino acids: CASSLASGLNYGYTF. The CDR3 coding sequence is TGCGCCAGCAGCTTGGCCAGTGGACTTAACTATGGCTACACCTTC. The full variable domain, with the rest looked up from reference TRBV5-1 and TRBJ1-2, is KAGVTQTPRYLIKTRGQQVTLSCSPISGHRSVSWYQQTPGQGLQFLFEYFSETQRNKGNFPGRFSGRQFSNSRSEMNVSTLELGDSALYLCASSLASGLNYGYTFGSGTRLTVV.